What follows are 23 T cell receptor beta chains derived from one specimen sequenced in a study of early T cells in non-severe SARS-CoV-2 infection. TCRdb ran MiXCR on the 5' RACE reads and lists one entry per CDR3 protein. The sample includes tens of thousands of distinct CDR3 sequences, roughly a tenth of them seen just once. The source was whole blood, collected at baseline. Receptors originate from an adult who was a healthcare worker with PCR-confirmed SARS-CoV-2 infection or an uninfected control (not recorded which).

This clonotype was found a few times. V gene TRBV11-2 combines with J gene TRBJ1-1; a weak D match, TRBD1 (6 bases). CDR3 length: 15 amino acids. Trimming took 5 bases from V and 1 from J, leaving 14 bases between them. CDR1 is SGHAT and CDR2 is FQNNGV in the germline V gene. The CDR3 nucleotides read TGTGCCAGCAGCCCACAGGGCCCTAAGAACACTGAAGCTTTCTTT. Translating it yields CASSPQGPKNTEAFF.

Here the CDR3 reads CASSPVGGQQFF. CDR3 DNA sequence: TGTGCCAGCAGTCCCGTAGGGGGCCAGCAGTTCTTC. This chain joins TRBV6-1 and TRBJ2-1; 7 bases fit TRBD1. Trimming cost V 5 bases and J 11 bases; bases outside gene matches: 6. Germline assignment: CDR1 MNHNS and CDR2 SASEGT. The length of the CDR3 is 12 residues.

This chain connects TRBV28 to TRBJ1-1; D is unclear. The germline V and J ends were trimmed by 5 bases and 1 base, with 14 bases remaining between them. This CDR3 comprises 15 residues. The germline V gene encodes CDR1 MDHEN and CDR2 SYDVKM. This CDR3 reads CASSHGGGSNTEAFF. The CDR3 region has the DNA TGTGCCAGCAGTCATGGAGGAGGTTCGAACACTGAAGCTTTCTTT.

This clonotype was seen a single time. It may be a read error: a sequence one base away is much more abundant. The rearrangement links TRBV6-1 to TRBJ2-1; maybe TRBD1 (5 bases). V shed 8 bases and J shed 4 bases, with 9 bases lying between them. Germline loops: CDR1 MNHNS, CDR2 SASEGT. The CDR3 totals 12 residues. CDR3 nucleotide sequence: TGTGCCAGCGGGGCTATGTACAATGAGCAGTTCTTC. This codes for CASGAMYNEQFF.

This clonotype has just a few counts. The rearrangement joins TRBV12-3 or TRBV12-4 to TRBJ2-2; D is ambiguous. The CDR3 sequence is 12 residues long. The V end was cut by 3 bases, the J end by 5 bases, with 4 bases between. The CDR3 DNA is TGTGCCAGCAGTTTTGATACCGGGGAGCTGTTTTTT. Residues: CASSFDTGELFF.

The CDR3 is CASSHPPTETQYF. The CDR3 DNA is TGTGCCAGCAGCCATCCCCCGACGGAGACCCAGTACTTC. The chain links TRBV3-1 to TRBJ2-5, with unresolved D. Per germline, CDR1 LGHDT and CDR2 YNNKEL (reference sequence). This CDR3 contains 13 residues. Deletions cut 3 bases from V and 5 bases from J, with 10 bases between.

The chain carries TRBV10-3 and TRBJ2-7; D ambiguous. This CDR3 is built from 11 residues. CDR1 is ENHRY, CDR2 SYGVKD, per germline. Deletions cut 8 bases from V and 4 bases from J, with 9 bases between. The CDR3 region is CAIGVGYEQYF. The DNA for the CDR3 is TGTGCCATCGGGGTGGGGTACGAGCAGTACTTC.

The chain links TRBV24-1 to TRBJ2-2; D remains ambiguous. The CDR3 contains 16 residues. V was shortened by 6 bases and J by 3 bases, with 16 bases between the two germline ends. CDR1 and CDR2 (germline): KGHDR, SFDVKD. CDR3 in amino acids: CATSSRMGWDTGELFF. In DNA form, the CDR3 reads TGTGCCACCAGTTCTCGTATGGGATGGGACACCGGGGAGCTGTTTTTT.

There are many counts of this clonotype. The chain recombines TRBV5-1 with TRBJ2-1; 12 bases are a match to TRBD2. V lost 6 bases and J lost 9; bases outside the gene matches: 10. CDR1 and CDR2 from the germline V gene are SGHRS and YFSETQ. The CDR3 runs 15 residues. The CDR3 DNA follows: TGCGCCAGCAACCAAGGACTAGCGGGAAGCGTTGAGCAGTTCTTC. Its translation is CASNQGLAGSVEQFF.

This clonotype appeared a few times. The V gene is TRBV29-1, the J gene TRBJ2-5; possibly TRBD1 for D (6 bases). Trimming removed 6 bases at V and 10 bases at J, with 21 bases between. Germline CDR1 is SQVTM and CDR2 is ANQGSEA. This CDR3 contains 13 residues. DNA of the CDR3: TGCAGCGTCGACAGGCTCCGCCGCAGGAGCCAGTACTTC. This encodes CSVDRLRRRSQYF.

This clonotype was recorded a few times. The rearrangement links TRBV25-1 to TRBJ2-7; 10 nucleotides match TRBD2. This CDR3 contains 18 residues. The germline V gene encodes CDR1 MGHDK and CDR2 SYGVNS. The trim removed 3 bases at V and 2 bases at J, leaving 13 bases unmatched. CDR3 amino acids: CASSDTGTSVPRAYEQYF. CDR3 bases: TGTGCCAGCAGTGATACCGGGACTAGCGTACCAAGGGCCTACGAGCAGTACTTC.

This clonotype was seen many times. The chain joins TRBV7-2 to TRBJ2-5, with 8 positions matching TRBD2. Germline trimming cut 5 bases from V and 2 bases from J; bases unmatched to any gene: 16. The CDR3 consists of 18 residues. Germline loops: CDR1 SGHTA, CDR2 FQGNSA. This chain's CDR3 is CASSPYPVVAGIQETQYF. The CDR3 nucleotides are TGTGCCAGCAGCCCATACCCCGTGGTAGCGGGGATACAAGAGACCCAGTACTTC.

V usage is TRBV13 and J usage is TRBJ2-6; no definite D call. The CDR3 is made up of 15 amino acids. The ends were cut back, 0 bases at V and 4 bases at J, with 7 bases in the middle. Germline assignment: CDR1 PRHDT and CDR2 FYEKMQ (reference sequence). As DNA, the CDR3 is TGTGCCAGCAGCTTAGGTGGCGGAGGGGCCAACGTCCTGACTTTC. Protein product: CASSLGGGGANVLTF.

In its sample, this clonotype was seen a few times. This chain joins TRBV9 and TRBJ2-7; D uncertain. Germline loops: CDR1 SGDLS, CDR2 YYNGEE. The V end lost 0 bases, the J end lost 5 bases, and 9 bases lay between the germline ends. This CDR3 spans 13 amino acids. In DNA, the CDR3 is TGTGCCAGCAGCGTAGGAACCCAGAACGAGCAGTACTTC. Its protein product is CASSVGTQNEQYF.

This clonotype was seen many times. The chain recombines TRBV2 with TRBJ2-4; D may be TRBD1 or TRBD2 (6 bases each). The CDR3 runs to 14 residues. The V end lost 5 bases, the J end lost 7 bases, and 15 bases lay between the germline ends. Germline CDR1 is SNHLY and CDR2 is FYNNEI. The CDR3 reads CASSIGGGKNIQYF. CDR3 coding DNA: TGTGCCAGCAGTATCGGGGGCGGAAAGAACATTCAGTACTTC.

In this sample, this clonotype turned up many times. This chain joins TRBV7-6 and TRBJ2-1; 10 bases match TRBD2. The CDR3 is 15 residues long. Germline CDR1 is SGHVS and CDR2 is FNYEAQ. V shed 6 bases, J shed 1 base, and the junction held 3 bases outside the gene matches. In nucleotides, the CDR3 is TGTGCCAGCAGTCTAGCGGGAGTATCCTACAATGAGCAGTTCTTC. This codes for CASSLAGVSYNEQFF.

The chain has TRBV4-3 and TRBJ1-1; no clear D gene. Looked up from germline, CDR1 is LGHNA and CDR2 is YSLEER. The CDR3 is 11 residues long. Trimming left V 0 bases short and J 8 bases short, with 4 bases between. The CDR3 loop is CASSQDLEAFF. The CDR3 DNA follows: TGCGCCAGCAGCCAAGATCTGGAAGCTTTCTTT.

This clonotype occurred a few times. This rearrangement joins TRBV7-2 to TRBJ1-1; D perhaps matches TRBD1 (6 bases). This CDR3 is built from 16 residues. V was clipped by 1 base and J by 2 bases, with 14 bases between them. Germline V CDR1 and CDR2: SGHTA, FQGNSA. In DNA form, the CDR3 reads TGTGCCAGCAGCTTAGTATCCAGGACAGCAAACACTGAAGCTTTCTTT. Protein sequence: CASSLVSRTANTEAFF. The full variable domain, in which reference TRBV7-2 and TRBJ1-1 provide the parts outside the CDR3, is GAGVSQSPSNKVTEKGKDVELRCDPISGHTALYWYRQSLGQGLEFLIYFQGNSAPDKSGLPSDRFSAERTGGSVSTLTIQRTQQEDSAVYLCASSLVSRTANTEAFFGQGTRLTVV.

CDR3 DNA: TGTGCCAGCAGCTTAGGACGGGATATGCGGGAGACCCAGTACTTC. Its protein is CASSLGRDMRETQYF. The V call is TRBV11-2, the J call TRBJ2-5; D is perhaps TRBD2 (5 bases). The V end was cut by 1 base, the J end by 5 bases, with 14 bases between. The CDR3 extends over 15 amino acids. Germline lookup yields CDR1 SGHAT and CDR2 FQNNGV. The variable domain in full, with the rest retrieved from reference TRBV11-2 and TRBJ2-5, is EAGVAQSPRYKIIEKRQSVAFWCNPISGHATLYWYQQILGQGPKLLIQFQNNGVVDDSQLPKDRFSAERLKGVDSTLKIQPAKLEDSAVYLCASSLGRDMRETQYFGPGTRLLVL.

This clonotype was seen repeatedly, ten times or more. In DNA, the CDR3 is TGTGCCAGCAGTCACGGACAGAACCAAGAGACCCAGTACTTC. Translated, it gives CASSHGQNQETQYF. V gene TRBV7-2 combines with J gene TRBJ2-5, with D possibly matching TRBD1 (6 bases). The germline CDR1 and CDR2 sequences are SGHTA and FQGNSA. The CDR3 covers 14 residues. Trimming pared 6 bases from V and 0 bases from J, leaving 11 bases between.

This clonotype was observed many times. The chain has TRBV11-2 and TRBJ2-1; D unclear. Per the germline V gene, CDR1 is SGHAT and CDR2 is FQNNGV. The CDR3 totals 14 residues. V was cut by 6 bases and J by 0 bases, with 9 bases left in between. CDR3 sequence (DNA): TGTGCCAGCAGTGGAGTGAGCTCCTACAATGAGCAGTTCTTC. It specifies CASSGVSSYNEQFF.

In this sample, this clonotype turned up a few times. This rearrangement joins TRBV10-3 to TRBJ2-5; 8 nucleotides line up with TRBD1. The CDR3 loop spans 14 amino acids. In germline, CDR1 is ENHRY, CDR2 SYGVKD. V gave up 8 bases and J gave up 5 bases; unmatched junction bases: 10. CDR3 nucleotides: TGTGCCATCGGAGGCGACAGGGGTGGCGAGACCCAGTACTTC. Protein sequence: CAIGGDRGGETQYF.

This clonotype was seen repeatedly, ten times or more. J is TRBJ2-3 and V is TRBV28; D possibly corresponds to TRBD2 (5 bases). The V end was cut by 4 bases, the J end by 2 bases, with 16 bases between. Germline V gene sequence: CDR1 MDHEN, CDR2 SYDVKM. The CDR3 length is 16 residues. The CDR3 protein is CASSWAGEGFTDTQYF. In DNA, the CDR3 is TGTGCCAGCAGTTGGGCAGGCGAGGGCTTCACAGATACGCAGTATTTT.